This is a list of T cell receptor beta chains from one sample in a study of OX40 agonist ivuxolimab in advanced cancers. The method was immunoSEQ multiplex PCR; TCRdb's version includes in-frame clones alone and lacks a portion of them. The sample lists just under 100,000 clones, approximately 94% occurring once. The source material was CD4+ or CD8+ T cells sorted from blood, sampled in a trial of the OX40 agonist ivuxolimab. The receptor set was obtained from an adult with an advanced solid tumor such as melanoma, head and neck, liver or kidney cancer. CDR3s include the opening cysteine and the closing phenylalanine or tryptophan. The D gene is left open where the match is weak. Only part of the rows carry a size: once, few, many, or a class if the clone is expanded.

V gene: TRBV2
J gene: TRBJ1-4
D gene: .
clone size: .
CDR3 protein: CASSDFRPPKLFF
CDR3 DNA: TGTGCCAGCAGTGATTTCAGACCACCAAAACTGTTTTTT

V gene: TRBV6-5
J gene: TRBJ2-7
D gene: TRBD1
clone size: .
CDR3 protein: CASSFHSTGDEQYF
CDR3 DNA: TGTGCCAGCAGTTTCCACTCGACAGGGGACGAGCAGTACTTC

V gene: TRBV28
J gene: TRBJ2-1
D gene: TRBD2
clone size: .
CDR3 protein: CASSSREFGYNEQFF
CDR3 DNA: TGTGCCAGCAGTTCGCGGGAGTTCGGATACAATGAGCAGTTCTTC

V gene: TRBV9
J gene: TRBJ2-5
D gene: TRBD1
clone size: .
CDR3 protein: CASSVTVGQGFETQYF
CDR3 DNA: TGTGCCAGCAGCGTAACGGTGGGACAGGGGTTCGAGACCCAGTACTTC

V gene: TRBV29-1
J gene: TRBJ2-1
D gene: .
clone size: .
CDR3 protein: CSVALHENEQFF
CDR3 DNA: TGCAGCGTGGCCCTACATGAGAATGAGCAGTTCTTC

V gene: TRBV19
J gene: TRBJ1-2
D gene: TRBD1
clone size: .
CDR3 protein: CASSILGTANYGYTF
CDR3 DNA: TGTGCCAGTAGTATTCTTGGGACAGCTAACTATGGCTACACCTTC

V gene: TRBV28
J gene: TRBJ1-6
D gene: .
clone size: .
CDR3 protein: CASSLSNSPLHF
CDR3 DNA: TGTGCCAGCAGTTTATCCAATTCACCCCTCCACTTT

V gene: TRBV29-1
J gene: TRBJ1-2
D gene: .
clone size: .
CDR3 protein: CSVTVNYGYTF
CDR3 DNA: TGCAGCGTGACAGTTAACTATGGCTACACCTTC

V gene: TRBV6-5
J gene: TRBJ2-1
D gene: .
clone size: .
CDR3 protein: CASSYVGIQFF
CDR3 DNA: TGTGCCAGCAGTTACGTCGGGATACAGTTCTTC

V gene: TRBV9
J gene: TRBJ1-5
D gene: .
clone size: .
CDR3 protein: CASSVGPQANQPQHF
CDR3 DNA: TGTGCCAGCAGCGTAGGTCCCCAGGCTAATCAGCCCCAGCATTTT

V gene: TRBV4-3
J gene: TRBJ1-4
D gene: .
clone size: once
CDR3 protein: CASSPRLATNEKLFF
CDR3 DNA: TGCGCCAGCAGCCCCCGTTTGGCAACTAATGAAAAACTGTTTTTT

V gene: TRBV7-2
J gene: TRBJ2-1
D gene: .
clone size: .
CDR3 protein: CASSAIDYNEQFF
CDR3 DNA: TGTGCCAGCAGCGCCATAGACTACAATGAGCAGTTCTTC

V gene: TRBV19
J gene: TRBJ1-2
D gene: .
clone size: .
CDR3 protein: CATKPRTNYGYTF
CDR3 DNA: TGTGCCACCAAGCCCCGGACAAACTATGGCTACACCTTC

V gene: TRBV9
J gene: TRBJ2-2
D gene: .
clone size: .
CDR3 protein: CASKEDAYTGELFF
CDR3 DNA: TGTGCCAGCAAGGAGGACGCCTACACCGGGGAGCTGTTTTTT

V gene: TRBV7-2
J gene: TRBJ2-7
D gene: TRBD1
clone size: .
CDR3 protein: CASSSLDRGEQYF
CDR3 DNA: TGTGCCAGCAGCTCGTTGGACAGGGGAGAGCAGTACTTC

V gene: TRBV5-1
J gene: TRBJ2-5
D gene: .
clone size: .
CDR3 protein: CASSLDRPQETQYF
CDR3 DNA: TGCGCCAGCAGCTTGGACCGACCTCAAGAGACCCAGTACTTC

V gene: TRBV5-4
J gene: TRBJ2-4
D gene: TRBD1
clone size: .
CDR3 protein: CASSLWTGGHIQYF
CDR3 DNA: TGTGCCAGCAGCTTATGGACAGGGGGTCACATTCAGTACTTC

V gene: TRBV5-5
J gene: TRBJ1-4
D gene: .
clone size: .
CDR3 protein: CASSRIGEKLFF
CDR3 DNA: TGTGCCAGCAGCAGGATAGGTGAAAAACTGTTTTTT

V gene: TRBV6-1
J gene: TRBJ1-3
D gene: TRBD1
clone size: .
CDR3 protein: CASSGRENGTGGKGTIYF
CDR3 DNA: TGTGCCAGCAGTGGCCGCGAGAACGGGACAGGGGGTAAAGGCACCATATATTTT

V gene: TRBV7-9
J gene: TRBJ1-1
D gene: TRBD1
clone size: .
CDR3 protein: CASSFTGGTEAFF
CDR3 DNA: TGTGCCAGCAGCTTTACAGGGGGCACTGAAGCTTTCTTT

V gene: TRBV5-6
J gene: TRBJ2-7
D gene: .
clone size: .
CDR3 protein: CASSLEQGVYEQYF
CDR3 DNA: TGTGCCAGCAGCTTGGAACAGGGAGTCTACGAGCAGTACTTC

V gene: TRBV7-2
J gene: TRBJ1-2
D gene: .
clone size: .
CDR3 protein: CASSFLGYGYTF
CDR3 DNA: TGTGCCAGCAGCTTCTTGGGGTATGGCTACACCTTC

V gene: TRBV4-3
J gene: TRBJ2-3
D gene: TRBD1
clone size: .
CDR3 protein: CASSQAYRDSRTDTQYF
CDR3 DNA: TGCGCCAGCAGCCAAGCGTACCGGGACAGTCGCACAGATACGCAGTATTTT

V gene: TRBV27
J gene: TRBJ2-1
D gene: .
clone size: once
CDR3 protein: CASSSTRRVHEQFF
CDR3 DNA: TGTGCCAGCAGTTCAACCCGCAGGGTCCATGAGCAGTTCTTC

V gene: TRBV19
J gene: TRBJ1-1
D gene: .
clone size: .
CDR3 protein: CASRYGGHKAPSNTEAFF
CDR3 DNA: TGTGCCAGTAGGTATGGGGGACACAAGGCTCCCTCGAACACTGAAGCTTTCTTT

V gene: TRBV30
J gene: TRBJ1-4
D gene: .
clone size: .
CDR3 protein: CAWSGSGTENEKLFF
CDR3 DNA: TGTGCCTGGAGTGGGTCCGGGACGGAAAATGAAAAACTGTTTTTT

V gene: TRBV9
J gene: TRBJ2-7
D gene: .
clone size: .
CDR3 protein: CASSARGGYEQYF
CDR3 DNA: TGTGCCAGCAGCGCCCGAGGGGGGTACGAGCAGTACTTC

V gene: TRBV6-6
J gene: TRBJ1-5
D gene: .
clone size: .
CDR3 protein: CASSLIQVSNQPQHF
CDR3 DNA: TGTGCCAGCAGCCTTATACAGGTTAGCAATCAGCCCCAGCATTTT

V gene: TRBV7-9
J gene: TRBJ1-2
D gene: .
clone size: .
CDR3 protein: CASSLGNEGNGYTF
CDR3 DNA: TGTGCCAGCAGCTTAGGGAATGAGGGGAACGGCTACACCTTC

V gene: TRBV28
J gene: TRBJ2-3
D gene: TRBD2
clone size: once
CDR3 protein: CASSSLTSGKQDTQYF
CDR3 DNA: TGTGCCAGCAGTTCCCTTACTAGCGGGAAGCAAGATACGCAGTATTTT

V gene: TRBV10-2
J gene: TRBJ1-2
D gene: .
clone size: .
CDR3 protein: CASSEYRQTYGYTF
CDR3 DNA: TGCGCCAGCAGTGAGTACCGACAGACCTATGGCTACACCTTC

V gene: TRBV5-3
J gene: TRBJ1-2
D gene: .
clone size: .
CDR3 protein: CARSLRGFGDGYTF
CDR3 DNA: TGTGCCAGAAGCTTGAGAGGGTTTGGAGATGGCTACACCTTC

V gene: TRBV9
J gene: TRBJ1-3
D gene: .
clone size: .
CDR3 protein: CASSGRRSGNTIYF
CDR3 DNA: TGTGCCAGCAGCGGTCGGCGCTCTGGAAACACCATATATTTT

V gene: TRBV6-6
J gene: TRBJ1-1
D gene: .
clone size: .
CDR3 protein: CASSKTGRANTEAFF
CDR3 DNA: TGTGCCAGCAGTAAAACAGGGAGGGCGAACACTGAAGCTTTCTTT

V gene: TRBV15
J gene: TRBJ2-5
D gene: TRBD2
clone size: .
CDR3 protein: CATSRAGGGAEETQYF
CDR3 DNA: TGTGCCACCAGCAGAGCGGGCGGGGGGGCCGAAGAGACCCAGTACTTC

V gene: TRBV5-4
J gene: TRBJ2-7
D gene: .
clone size: .
CDR3 protein: CASSLGGRAPYEQYF
CDR3 DNA: TGTGCCAGCAGCTTGGGAGGCAGGGCCCCCTACGAGCAGTACTTC

V gene: TRBV30
J gene: TRBJ2-5
D gene: TRBD2
clone size: .
CDR3 protein: CAWSVRGGGGGKKTQYF
CDR3 DNA: TGTGCCTGGAGTGTACGAGGAGGAGGCGGGGGGAAGAAGACCCAGTACTTC

V gene: TRBV9
J gene: TRBJ1-5
D gene: .
clone size: .
CDR3 protein: CASSVDPGLNQPQHF
CDR3 DNA: TGTGCCAGCAGCGTAGACCCAGGGTTGAATCAGCCCCAGCATTTT

V gene: TRBV4-1
J gene: TRBJ2-3
D gene: .
clone size: .
CDR3 protein: CASSQERESTDTQYF
CDR3 DNA: TGCGCCAGCAGCCAAGAGCGGGAAAGCACAGATACGCAGTATTTT

V gene: TRBV12-5
J gene: TRBJ1-2
D gene: .
clone size: .
CDR3 protein: CASGSRQEGYTF
CDR3 DNA: TGTGCTAGTGGTTCCCGACAGGAAGGCTACACCTTC

V gene: TRBV30
J gene: TRBJ2-7
D gene: TRBD2
clone size: .
CDR3 protein: CAWRGRWSGRSGEQYF
CDR3 DNA: TGTGCCTGGAGAGGAAGGTGGAGCGGGAGGTCAGGGGAGCAGTACTTC

V gene: TRBV4-3
J gene: TRBJ2-7
D gene: .
clone size: .
CDR3 protein: CASSQEVRTESSYEQYF
CDR3 DNA: TGCGCCAGCAGCCAAGAGGTCCGGACAGAGAGCTCCTACGAGCAGTACTTC

V gene: TRBV7-2
J gene: TRBJ1-2
D gene: .
clone size: .
CDR3 protein: CASARLRNYGYTF
CDR3 DNA: TGTGCCAGCGCTCGTCTCAGGAACTATGGCTACACCTTC

V gene: TRBV11-2
J gene: TRBJ1-2
D gene: .
clone size: .
CDR3 protein: CASSLALVTAVNYGYTF
CDR3 DNA: TGTGCCAGCAGCTTAGCTTTAGTAACAGCAGTTAACTATGGCTACACCTTC

V gene: TRBV6-6
J gene: TRBJ1-1
D gene: TRBD1
clone size: few
CDR3 protein: CASLTGGIAEAFF
CDR3 DNA: TGTGCCAGCCTGACAGGGGGCATCGCTGAAGCTTTCTTT

V gene: TRBV7-9
J gene: TRBJ2-5
D gene: .
clone size: .
CDR3 protein: CASSPGETQYF
CDR3 DNA: TGTGCCAGCAGTCCAGGAGAGACCCAGTACTTC

V gene: TRBV4-2
J gene: TRBJ2-3
D gene: .
clone size: .
CDR3 protein: CASSQERADTQYF
CDR3 DNA: TGTGCCAGCAGCCAAGAGAGAGCAGATACGCAGTATTTT

V gene: TRBV18
J gene: TRBJ1-1
D gene: TRBD1
clone size: once
CDR3 protein: CASSPSDRGRDTEAFF
CDR3 DNA: TGTGCCAGCTCACCAAGCGACAGGGGGAGGGACACTGAAGCTTTCTTT